The T cell receptor beta chain under discussion was sequenced for a study of identical twins. This clonotype has just a few counts. Its antigen is unidentified. MiXCR, applied by TCRdb to the 5' RACE reads, yields one record per CDR3 protein. Of roughly 200,000 distinct CDR3 sequences in the sample, roughly 7.5% are singletons; the top ten hold around 2.1%. Broader study findings: Insertions were reduced in abundant cord blood beta clonotypes but not in memory repertoires. Sharing of beta out-of-frame sequences by twins showed a weaker excess.

These data are also associated with another study on yellow fever vaccine responses in identical twins. From that paper: Twins reportedly mounted vaccine T cell responses that seemed partly convergent, partly personalized.

Sequences were obtained from memory (CD45RO+) T cells sorted from blood. This TCR derives from a young woman in good health.

The CDR3 loop reads CASSAEILKGPSDTQYF. CDR3 DNA: TGTGCCAGCAGCGCAGAGATATTGAAGGGGCCCTCAGATACGCAGTATTTT. The genes are TRBV7-8 and TRBJ2-3; TRBD1 might be the D (5 bases). The V and J ends lost 5 bases and 4 bases respectively, with 22 bases between them. CDR1 and CDR2 (germline): SGHVS, FQNEAQ. This CDR3 contains 17 residues.